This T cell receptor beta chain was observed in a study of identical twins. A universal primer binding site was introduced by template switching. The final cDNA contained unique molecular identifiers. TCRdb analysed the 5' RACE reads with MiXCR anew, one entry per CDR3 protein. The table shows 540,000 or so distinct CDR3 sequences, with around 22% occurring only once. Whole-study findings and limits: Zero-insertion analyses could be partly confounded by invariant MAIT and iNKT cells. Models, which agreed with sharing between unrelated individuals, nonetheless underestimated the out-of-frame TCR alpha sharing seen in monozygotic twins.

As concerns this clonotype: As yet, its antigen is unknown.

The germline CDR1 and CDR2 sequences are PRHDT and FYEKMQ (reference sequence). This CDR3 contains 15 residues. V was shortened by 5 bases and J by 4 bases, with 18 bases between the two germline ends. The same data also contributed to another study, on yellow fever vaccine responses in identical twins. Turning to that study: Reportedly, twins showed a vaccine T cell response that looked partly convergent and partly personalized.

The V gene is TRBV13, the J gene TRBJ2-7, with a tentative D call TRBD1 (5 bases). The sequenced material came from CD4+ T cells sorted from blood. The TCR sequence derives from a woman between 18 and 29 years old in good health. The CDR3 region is CASSHRGRARYEQYF. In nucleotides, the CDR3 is TGTGCCAGCAGCCACCGCGGCAGGGCTCGGTACGAGCAGTACTTC.